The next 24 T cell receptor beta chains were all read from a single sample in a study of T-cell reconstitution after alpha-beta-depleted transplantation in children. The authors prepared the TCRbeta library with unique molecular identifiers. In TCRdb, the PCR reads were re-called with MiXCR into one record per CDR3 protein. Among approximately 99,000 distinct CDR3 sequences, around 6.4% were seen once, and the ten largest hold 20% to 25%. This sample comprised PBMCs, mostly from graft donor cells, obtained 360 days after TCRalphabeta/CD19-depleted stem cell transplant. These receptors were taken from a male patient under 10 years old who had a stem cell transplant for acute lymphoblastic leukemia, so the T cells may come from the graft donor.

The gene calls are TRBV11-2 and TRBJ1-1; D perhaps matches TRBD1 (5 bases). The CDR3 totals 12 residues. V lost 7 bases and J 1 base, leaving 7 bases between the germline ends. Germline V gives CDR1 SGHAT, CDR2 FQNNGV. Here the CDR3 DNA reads TGTGCCAGCACCACAGGGAACACTGAAGCTTTCTTT. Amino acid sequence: CASTTGNTEAFF. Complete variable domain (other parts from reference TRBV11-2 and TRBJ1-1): EAGVAQSPRYKIIEKRQSVAFWCNPISGHATLYWYQQILGQGPKLLIQFQNNGVVDDSQLPKDRFSAERLKGVDSTLKIQPAKLEDSAVYLCASTTGNTEAFFGQGTRLTVV.

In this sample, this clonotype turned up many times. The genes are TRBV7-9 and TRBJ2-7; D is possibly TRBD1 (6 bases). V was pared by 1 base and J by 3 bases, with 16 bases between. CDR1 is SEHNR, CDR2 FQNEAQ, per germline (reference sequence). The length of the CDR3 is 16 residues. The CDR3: CASSLVVGASFYEQYF. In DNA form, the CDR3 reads TGTGCCAGCAGCTTAGTGGTGGGGGCCTCTTTCTACGAGCAGTACTTC.

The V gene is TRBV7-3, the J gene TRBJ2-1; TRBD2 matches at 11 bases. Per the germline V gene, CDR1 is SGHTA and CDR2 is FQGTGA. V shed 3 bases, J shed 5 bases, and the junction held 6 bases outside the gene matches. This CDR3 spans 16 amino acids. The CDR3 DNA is TGTGCCAGCAGCTTTCTTAGCGGGAGGGCCCACAATGAGCAGTTCTTC. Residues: CASSFLSGRAHNEQFF.

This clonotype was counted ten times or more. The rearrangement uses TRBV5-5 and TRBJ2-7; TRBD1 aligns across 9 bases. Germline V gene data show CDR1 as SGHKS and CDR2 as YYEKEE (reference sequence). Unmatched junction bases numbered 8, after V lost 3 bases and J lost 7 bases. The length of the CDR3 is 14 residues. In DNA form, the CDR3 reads TGTGCCAGCAGCTCCCTGACAGGGGGAGAAGAGCAGTACTTC. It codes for CASSSLTGGEEQYF.

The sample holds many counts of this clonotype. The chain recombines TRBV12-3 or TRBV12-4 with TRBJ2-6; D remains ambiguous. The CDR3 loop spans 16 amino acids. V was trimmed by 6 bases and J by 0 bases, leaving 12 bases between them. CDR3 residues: CASSPLGRSGANVLTF. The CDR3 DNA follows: TGTGCCAGCAGCCCGCTGGGTCGCTCTGGGGCCAACGTCCTGACTTTC.

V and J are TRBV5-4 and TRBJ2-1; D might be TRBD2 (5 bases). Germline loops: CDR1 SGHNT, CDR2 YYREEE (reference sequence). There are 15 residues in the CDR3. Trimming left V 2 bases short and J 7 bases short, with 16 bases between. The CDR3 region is CASSFKRERVNEQFF. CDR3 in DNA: TGTGCCAGCAGCTTTAAAAGGGAGAGGGTAAATGAGCAGTTCTTC.

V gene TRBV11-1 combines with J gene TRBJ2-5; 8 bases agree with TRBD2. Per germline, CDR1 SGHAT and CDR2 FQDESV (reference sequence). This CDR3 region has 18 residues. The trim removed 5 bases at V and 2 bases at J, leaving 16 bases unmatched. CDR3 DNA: TGTGCCAGCAGCCCAAATCTTCAACTAGCGGTCCTTCAAGAGACCCAGTACTTC. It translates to CASSPNLQLAVLQETQYF.

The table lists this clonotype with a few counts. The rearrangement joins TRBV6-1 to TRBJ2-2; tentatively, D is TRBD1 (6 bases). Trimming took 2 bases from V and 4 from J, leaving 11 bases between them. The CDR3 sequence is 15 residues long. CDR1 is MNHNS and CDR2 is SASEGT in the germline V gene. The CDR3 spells CASSERAGATGELFF. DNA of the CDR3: TGTGCCAGCAGTGAACGAGCAGGGGCCACCGGGGAGCTGTTTTTT.

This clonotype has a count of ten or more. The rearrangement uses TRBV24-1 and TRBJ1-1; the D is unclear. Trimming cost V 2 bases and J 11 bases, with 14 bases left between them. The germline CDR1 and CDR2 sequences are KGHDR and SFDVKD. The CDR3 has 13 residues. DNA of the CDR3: TGTGCCACCAGTGATTCGCCAACCGGAGGGGCTTTCTTT. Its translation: CATSDSPTGGAFF.

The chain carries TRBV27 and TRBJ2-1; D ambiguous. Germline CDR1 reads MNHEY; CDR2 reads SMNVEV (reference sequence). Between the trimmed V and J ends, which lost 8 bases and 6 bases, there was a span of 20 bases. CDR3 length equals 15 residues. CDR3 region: CASLAYRGALNEQFF. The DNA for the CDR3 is TGTGCCAGCTTGGCTTACCGCGGAGCTCTCAATGAGCAGTTCTTC.

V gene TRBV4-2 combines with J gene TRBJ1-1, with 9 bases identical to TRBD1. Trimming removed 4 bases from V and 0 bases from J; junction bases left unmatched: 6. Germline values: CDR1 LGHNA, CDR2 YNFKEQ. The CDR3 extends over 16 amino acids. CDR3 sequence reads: CASSPGQGYMNTEAFF. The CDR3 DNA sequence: TGTGCCAGCAGCCCGGGACAGGGTTACATGAACACTGAAGCTTTCTTT.

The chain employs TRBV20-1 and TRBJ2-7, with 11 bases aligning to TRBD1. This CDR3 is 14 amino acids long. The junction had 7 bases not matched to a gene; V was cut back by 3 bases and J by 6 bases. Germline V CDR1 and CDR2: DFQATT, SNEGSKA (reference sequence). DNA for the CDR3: TGCAGTGCTAGGGGACAGGGGGGGGCCTCCGAGCAGTACTTC. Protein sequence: CSARGQGGASEQYF.

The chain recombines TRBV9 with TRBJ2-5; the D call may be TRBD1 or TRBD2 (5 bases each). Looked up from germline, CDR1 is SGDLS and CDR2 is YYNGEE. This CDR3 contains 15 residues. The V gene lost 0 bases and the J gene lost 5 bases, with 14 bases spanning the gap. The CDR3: CASSVEPGWDETQYF. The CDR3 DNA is TGTGCCAGCAGCGTAGAGCCAGGGTGGGACGAGACCCAGTACTTC. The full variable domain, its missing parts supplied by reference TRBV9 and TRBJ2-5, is DSGVTQTPKHLITATGQRVTLRCSPRSGDLSVYWYQQSLDQGLQFLIQYYNGEERAKGNILERFSAQQFPDLHSELNLSSLELGDSALYFCASSVEPGWDETQYFGPGTRLLVL.

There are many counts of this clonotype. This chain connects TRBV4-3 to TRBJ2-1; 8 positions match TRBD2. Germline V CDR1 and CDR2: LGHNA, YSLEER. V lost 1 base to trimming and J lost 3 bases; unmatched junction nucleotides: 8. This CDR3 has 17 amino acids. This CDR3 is CASSQGISGTHYNEQFF. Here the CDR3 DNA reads TGCGCCAGCAGCCAAGGGATTAGCGGGACTCACTACAATGAGCAGTTCTTC.

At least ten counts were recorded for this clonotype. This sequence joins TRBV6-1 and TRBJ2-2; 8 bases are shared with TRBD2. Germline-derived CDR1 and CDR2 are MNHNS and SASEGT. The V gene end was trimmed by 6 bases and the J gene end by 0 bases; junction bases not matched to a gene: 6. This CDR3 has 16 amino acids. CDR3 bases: TGTGCCAGCAGCCTTGTTAGCGGGGCGAACACCGGGGAGCTGTTTTTT. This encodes CASSLVSGANTGELFF.

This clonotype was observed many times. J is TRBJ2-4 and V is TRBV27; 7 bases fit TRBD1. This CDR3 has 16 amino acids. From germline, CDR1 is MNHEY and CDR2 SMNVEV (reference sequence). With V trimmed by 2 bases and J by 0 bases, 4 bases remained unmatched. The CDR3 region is CASSLRQGVAKNIQYF. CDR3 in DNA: TGTGCCAGCAGTTTACGACAGGGAGTAGCCAAAAACATTCAGTACTTC.

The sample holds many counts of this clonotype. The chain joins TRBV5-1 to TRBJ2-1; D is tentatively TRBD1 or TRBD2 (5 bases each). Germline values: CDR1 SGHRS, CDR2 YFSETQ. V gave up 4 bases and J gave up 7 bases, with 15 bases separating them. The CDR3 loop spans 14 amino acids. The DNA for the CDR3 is TGCGCCAGCAGCCCGGGGCTGGGGTCGAATGAGCAGTTCTTC. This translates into CASSPGLGSNEQFF.

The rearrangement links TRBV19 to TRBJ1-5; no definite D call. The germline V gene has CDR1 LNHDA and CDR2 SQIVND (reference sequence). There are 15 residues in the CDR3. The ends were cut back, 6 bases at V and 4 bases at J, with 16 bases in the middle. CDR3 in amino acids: CASSRVSGRNQPQHF. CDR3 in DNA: TGTGCCAGTAGCCGAGTATCGGGCAGAAATCAGCCCCAGCATTTT.

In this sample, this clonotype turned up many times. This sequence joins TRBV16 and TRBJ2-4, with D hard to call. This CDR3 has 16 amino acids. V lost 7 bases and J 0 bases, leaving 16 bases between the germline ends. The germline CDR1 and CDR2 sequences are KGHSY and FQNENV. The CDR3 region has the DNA TGTGCCAGCAACCAGGCGCTGGCTGGAGCCAAAAACATTCAGTACTTC. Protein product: CASNQALAGAKNIQYF.

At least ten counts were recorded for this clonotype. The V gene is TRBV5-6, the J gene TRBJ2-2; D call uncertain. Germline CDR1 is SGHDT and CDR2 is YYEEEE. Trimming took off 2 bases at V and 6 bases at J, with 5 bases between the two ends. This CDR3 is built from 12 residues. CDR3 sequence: CASSFMSGELFF. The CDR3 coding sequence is TGTGCCAGCAGCTTTATGTCCGGGGAGCTGTTTTTT.

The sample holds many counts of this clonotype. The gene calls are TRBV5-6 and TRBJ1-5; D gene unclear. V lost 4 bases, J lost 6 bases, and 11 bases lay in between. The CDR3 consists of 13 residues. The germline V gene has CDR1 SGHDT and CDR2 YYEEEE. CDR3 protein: CASSQAGSQPQHF. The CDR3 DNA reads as TGTGCCAGCAGCCAGGCGGGGAGTCAGCCCCAGCATTTT.

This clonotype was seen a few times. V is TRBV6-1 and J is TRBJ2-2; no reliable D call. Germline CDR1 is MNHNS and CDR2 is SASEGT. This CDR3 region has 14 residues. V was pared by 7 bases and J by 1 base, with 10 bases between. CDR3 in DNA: TGTGCCAGCAACATGTTGGGGAACACCGGGGAGCTGTTTTTT. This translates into CASNMLGNTGELFF.

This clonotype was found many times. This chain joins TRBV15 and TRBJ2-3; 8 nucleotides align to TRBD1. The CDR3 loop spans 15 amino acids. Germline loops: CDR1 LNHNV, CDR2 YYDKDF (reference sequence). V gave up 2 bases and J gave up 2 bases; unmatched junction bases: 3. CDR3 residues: CATSRQGAHTDTQYF. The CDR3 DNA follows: TGTGCCACCAGCAGACAGGGGGCTCACACAGATACGCAGTATTTT.

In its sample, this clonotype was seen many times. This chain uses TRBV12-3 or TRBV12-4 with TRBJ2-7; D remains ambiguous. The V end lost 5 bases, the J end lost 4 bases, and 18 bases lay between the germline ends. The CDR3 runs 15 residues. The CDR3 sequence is CASSPLAPHSYEQYF. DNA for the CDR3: TGTGCCAGCAGTCCTCTGGCGCCCCACTCGTACGAGCAGTACTTC.